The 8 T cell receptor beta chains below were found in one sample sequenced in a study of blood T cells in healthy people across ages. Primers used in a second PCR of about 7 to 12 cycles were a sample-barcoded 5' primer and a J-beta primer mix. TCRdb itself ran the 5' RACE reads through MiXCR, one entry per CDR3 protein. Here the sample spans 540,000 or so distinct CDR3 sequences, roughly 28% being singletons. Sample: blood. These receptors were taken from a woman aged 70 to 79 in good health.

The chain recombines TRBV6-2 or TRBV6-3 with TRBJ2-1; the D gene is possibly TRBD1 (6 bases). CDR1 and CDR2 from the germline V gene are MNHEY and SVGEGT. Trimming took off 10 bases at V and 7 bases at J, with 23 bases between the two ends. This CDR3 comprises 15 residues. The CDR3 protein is CATQLDRYKTNEQFF. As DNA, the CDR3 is TGTGCCACTCAATTAGACAGGTATAAAACGAATGAGCAGTTCTTC.

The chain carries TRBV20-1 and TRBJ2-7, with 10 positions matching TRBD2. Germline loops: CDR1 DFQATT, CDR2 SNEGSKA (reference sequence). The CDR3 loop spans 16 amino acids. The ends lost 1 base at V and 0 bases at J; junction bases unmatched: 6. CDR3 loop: CSARGGGLAFSYEQYF. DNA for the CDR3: TGCAGTGCTAGAGGAGGGGGACTAGCGTTCTCCTACGAGCAGTACTTC.

The chain's CDR3 is CASSRTGFYGYTF. The CDR3 DNA is TGTGCCAGCAGTCGGACAGGTTTCTATGGCTACACCTTC. The gene calls are TRBV12-3 or TRBV12-4 and TRBJ1-2; 7 nucleotides match TRBD1. V was pared by 5 bases and J by 4 bases, with 4 bases of the junction left unmatched. The CDR3 length is 13 residues.

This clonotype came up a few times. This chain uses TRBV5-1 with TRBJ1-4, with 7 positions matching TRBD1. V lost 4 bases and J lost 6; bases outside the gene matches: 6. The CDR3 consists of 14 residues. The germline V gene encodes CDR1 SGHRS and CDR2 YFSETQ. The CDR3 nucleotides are TGCGCCAGCAGCCACACAGGGGTTGATGAAAAACTGTTTTTT. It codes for CASSHTGVDEKLFF.

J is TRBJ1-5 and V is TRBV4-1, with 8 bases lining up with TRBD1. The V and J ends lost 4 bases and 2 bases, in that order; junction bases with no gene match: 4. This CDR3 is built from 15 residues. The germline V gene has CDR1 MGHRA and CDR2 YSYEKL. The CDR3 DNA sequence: TGCGCCAGCAGCCGAGAACAGGGGGGCAATCAGCCCCAGCATTTT. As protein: CASSREQGGNQPQHF.

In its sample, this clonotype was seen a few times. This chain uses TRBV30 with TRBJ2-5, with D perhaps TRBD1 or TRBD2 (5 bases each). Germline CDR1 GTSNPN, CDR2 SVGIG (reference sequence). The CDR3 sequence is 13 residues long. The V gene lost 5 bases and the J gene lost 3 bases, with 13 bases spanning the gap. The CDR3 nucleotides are TGTGCCTGGTCTGATTTGGGGGAAGAGACCCAGTACTTC. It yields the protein CAWSDLGEETQYF. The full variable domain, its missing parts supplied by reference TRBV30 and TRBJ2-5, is SQTIHQWPATLVQPVGSPLSLECTVEGTSNPNLYWYRQAAGRGLQLLFYSVGIGQISSEVPQNLSASRPQDRQFILSSKKLLLSDSGFYLCAWSDLGEETQYFGPGTRLLVL.

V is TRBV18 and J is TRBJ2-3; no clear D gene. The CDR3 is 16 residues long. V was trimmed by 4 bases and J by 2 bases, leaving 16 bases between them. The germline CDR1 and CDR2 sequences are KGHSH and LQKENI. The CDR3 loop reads CASSLTVEWSTDTQYF. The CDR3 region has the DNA TGTGCCAGCTCACTCACGGTGGAGTGGTCCACAGATACGCAGTATTTT.

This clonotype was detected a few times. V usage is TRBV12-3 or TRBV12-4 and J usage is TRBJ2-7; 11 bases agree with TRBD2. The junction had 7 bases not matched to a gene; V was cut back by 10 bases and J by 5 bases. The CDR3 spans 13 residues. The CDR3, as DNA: TGTGCCACCGCTAGCGGGGGGAGGGACGAGCAGTACTTC. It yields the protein CATASGGRDEQYF.